A single sample is the source of the 29 T cell receptor beta chains below, sequenced in a study of shared clonotypes between healthy human individuals. Sequencing was performed with immunoSEQ multiplex PCR; in TCRdb, only in-frame clones are kept and a portion is missing. The table shows about 2 million clones, with roughly 94% occurring only once. Naive CD8 cells comprised CD45RO-negative, CCR7-positively selected cells, excluding terminally differentiated effector memory CD45RA+ cells. The sample comprised naive CD8+ T cells sorted from blood. Receptor source: a man aged 18 to 30 in good health.

The V and J genes are TRBV7-2 and TRBJ2-3; D is possibly TRBD1 (6 bases). V lost 6 bases and J 9 bases, leaving 25 bases between the germline ends. The CDR3 length is 16 residues. In germline, CDR1 is SGHTA, CDR2 FQGNSA. As DNA, the CDR3 is TGTGCCAGCAGTCAAGATGGTGGGGGCGGCGGCGGCACGCAGTATTTT. This sequence encodes CASSQDGGGGGGTQYF. Together with reference TRBV7-2 and TRBJ2-3, the CDR3 gives the full variable domain: GAGVSQSPSNKVTEKGKDVELRCDPISGHTALYWYRQSLGQGLEFLIYFQGNSAPDKSGLPSDRFSAERTGGSVSTLTIQRTQQEDSAVYLCASSQDGGGGGGTQYFGPGTRLTVL.

This chain links TRBV15 with TRBJ1-2, with TRBD1 matching over 12 bases. From germline, CDR1 is LNHNV and CDR2 YYDKDF (reference sequence). The CDR3 spans 16 residues. The V and J ends lost 0 bases and 4 bases, in that order; junction bases with no gene match: 3. DNA for the CDR3: TGTGCCACCAGCAGAGACTGGGGACAGGGGGCCTATGGCTACACCTTC. This encodes CATSRDWGQGAYGYTF.

The chain has TRBV27 and TRBJ1-4; no firm D call. The germline V gene has CDR1 MNHEY and CDR2 SMNVEV (reference sequence). CDR3 length equals 15 residues. The V gene lost 7 bases and the J gene lost 2 bases, with 14 bases spanning the gap. The CDR3 DNA reads as TGTGCCAGCACCTTAGACGCGGCGACTAATGAAAAACTGTTTTTT. This encodes CASTLDAATNEKLFF.

The chain couples TRBV4-2 to TRBJ1-2; the D is unclear. CDR1 LGHNA and CDR2 YNFKEQ come from the germline V gene. V was pared by 3 bases and J by 6 bases, with 11 bases between. The length of the CDR3 is 13 residues. The CDR3 loop reads CASSQDLGDGYTF. CDR3 in DNA: TGTGCCAGCAGCCAGGACCTCGGCGATGGCTACACCTTC.

The chain uses TRBV5-8 and TRBJ2-5; the match to TRBD2 covers 10 bases. Germline loops: CDR1 SGHTS, CDR2 YDEGEE. The length of the CDR3 is 16 residues. V was clipped by 1 base and J by 3 bases; unmatched bases: 6. CDR3 bases: TGTGCCAGCAGCTTGCGGCTAGCGGGAGCTAAAGAGACCCAGTACTTC. Its translation is CASSLRLAGAKETQYF.

The chain recombines TRBV9 with TRBJ2-7; TRBD2 is a possible D gene (6 bases). This CDR3 has 14 amino acids. Germline-derived CDR1 and CDR2 are SGDLS and YYNGEE. The V end lost 4 bases, the J end lost 3 bases, and 14 bases lay between the germline ends. The CDR3 nucleotides are TGTGCCAGCAGCCCGCGGGACTCGGACTACGAGCAGTACTTC. Translation: CASSPRDSDYEQYF.

Comment on this clone: The same CDR3 also results from other DNA sequences found in this sample. The rearrangement links TRBV7-2 to TRBJ2-7; 7 positions match TRBD2. J was trimmed by 0 bases and V by 3 bases; bases with no gene match: 2. Germline V CDR1 and CDR2: SGHTA, FQGNSA. The CDR3 is 14 amino acids. The chain's CDR3 is CASSFSGPSYEQYF. In nucleotides, the CDR3 is TGTGCCAGCAGCTTTAGCGGGCCCTCCTACGAGCAGTACTTC.

CDR3 DNA: TGTGCCAGCAGCTTAGAATTTAGCGGGAGGGCCCCCTACGAGCAGTACTTC. The encoded protein is CASSLEFSGRAPYEQYF. This chain uses TRBV7-2 with TRBJ2-7, with 11 bases aligning to TRBD2. CDR1 is SGHTA and CDR2 is FQGNSA in the germline V gene. This CDR3 spans 17 amino acids. V gave up 1 base and J gave up 2 bases; unmatched junction bases: 7.

The CDR3 nucleotides read TGTGCCAGCAGCCCAAGCAGCTCCTATAATTCACCCCTCCACTTT. Its translation is CASSPSSSYNSPLHF. This chain links TRBV11-2 with TRBJ1-6; no clear D gene. This CDR3 comprises 15 residues. The ends were cut back, 5 bases at V and 0 bases at J, with 8 bases in the middle. In germline, CDR1 is SGHAT, CDR2 FQNNGV.

The chain carries TRBV19 and TRBJ1-1, with D uncertain. V lost 0 bases, J lost 1 base, and 6 bases lay in between. CDR3 size: 14 residues. Germline values: CDR1 LNHDA, CDR2 SQIVND (reference sequence). The CDR3 sequence: CASSIEKGNTEAFF. The CDR3 region has the DNA TGTGCCAGTAGTATAGAGAAGGGGAACACTGAAGCTTTCTTT.

This clone was seen just once. The V gene is TRBV30, the J gene TRBJ2-3; D could derive from TRBD1 or TRBD2 (6 bases each). This CDR3 region has 14 residues. The V end was cut by 4 bases, the J end by 7 bases, with 18 bases between. The germline V gene has CDR1 GTSNPN and CDR2 SVGIG (reference sequence). This CDR3 reads CAWIRNGGGNTQYF. The CDR3 bases are TGTGCCTGGATTCGTAACGGGGGCGGGAATACGCAGTATTTT.

This clone was counted once. The genes are TRBV4-3 and TRBJ1-2, with 7 positions matching TRBD1. The V and J ends lost 4 bases and 4 bases, in that order; junction bases with no gene match: 9. Looked up from germline, CDR1 is LGHNA and CDR2 is YSLEER. The CDR3 length is 15 residues. Written as DNA, the CDR3 is TGCGCCAGCAGCCCCGGGACAGCCTACCTCTATGGCTACACCTTC. It yields the protein CASSPGTAYLYGYTF.

The chain uses TRBV10-2 and TRBJ1-1; D may be TRBD1 (5 bases). V was pared by 3 bases and J by 7 bases, with 12 bases between. Germline CDR1 is WSHSY and CDR2 is SAAADI. The CDR3 runs to 13 residues. The CDR3 loop is CASSDPDRIEAFF. The CDR3 nucleotides are TGCGCCAGCAGTGACCCCGACAGAATTGAAGCTTTCTTT.

The chain joins TRBV7-6 to TRBJ2-1; 9 bases line up with TRBD2. This CDR3 comprises 15 residues. From germline, CDR1 is SGHVS and CDR2 FNYEAQ. J gave up 7 bases and V 4 bases, and 8 bases lay outside the gene matches. CDR3 bases: TGTGCCAGCAGCTCCGGGACTAGCCTCGGAAATGAGCAGTTCTTC. Translating it yields CASSSGTSLGNEQFF.

This clone was observed once. The chain is built from TRBV11-2 and TRBJ1-4; a weak D match, TRBD1 (5 bases). Germline values: CDR1 SGHAT, CDR2 FQNNGV. The CDR3 extends over 14 amino acids. Trimming pared 3 bases from V and 6 bases from J, leaving 11 bases between. CDR3 loop: CASSLSGGDEKLFF. Written as DNA, the CDR3 is TGTGCCAGCAGCTTGAGCGGGGGAGATGAAAAACTGTTTTTT.

Comment on this clone: Within the sample, other DNA sequences also encode this same CDR3. The chain employs TRBV4-1 and TRBJ2-7; TRBD1 matches 8 bases. The V gene's germline CDR1 is MGHRA and CDR2 YSYEKL. There are 15 residues in the CDR3. The ends lost 2 bases at V and 0 bases at J; junction bases unmatched: 3. DNA for the CDR3: TGCGCCAGCAGCCAATTAACAGGGGGCTCCTACGAGCAGTACTTC. It codes for CASSQLTGGSYEQYF.

The chain is built from TRBV7-8 and TRBJ2-7; D unresolved. Trimming removed 0 bases from V and 0 bases from J, with 12 bases in between. Germline loops: CDR1 SGHVS, CDR2 FQNEAQ. The CDR3 runs to 16 residues. CDR3 in amino acids: CASSLASGPSSYEQYF. CDR3 DNA sequence: TGTGCCAGCAGCTTAGCGTCCGGGCCTAGCTCCTACGAGCAGTACTTC. The full variable domain, with the rest looked up from reference TRBV7-8 and TRBJ2-7, is GAGVSQSPRYKVAKRGQDVALRCDPISGHVSLFWYQQALGQGPEFLTYFQNEAQLDKSGLPSDRFFAERPEGSVSTLKIQRTQQEDSAVYLCASSLASGPSSYEQYFGPGTRLTVT.

V is TRBV19 and J is TRBJ2-7; D gene unclear. Germline V gives CDR1 LNHDA, CDR2 SQIVND (reference sequence). The V end was cut by 3 bases, the J end by 3 bases, with 9 bases between. CDR3 length: 13 residues. The CDR3 coding sequence is TGTGCCAGTAGTATTGGCTTATACTACGAGCAGTACTTC. Its protein product is CASSIGLYYEQYF.

As for this clone: The same CDR3 also results from other DNA sequences found in this sample. The DNA for the CDR3 is TGTGCCAGCAGTTTACTAGCGGGGGGGCCCTACGAGCAGTACTTC. Protein: CASSLLAGGPYEQYF. The chain is built from TRBV28 and TRBJ2-7; TRBD2 aligns across 12 bases. Looked up from germline, CDR1 is MDHEN and CDR2 is SYDVKM. The CDR3 covers 15 residues. Trimming removed 2 bases from V and 2 bases from J; junction bases left unmatched: 1.

V gene TRBV6-1 combines with J gene TRBJ2-3; 11 bases match TRBD2. Trimming at V came to 2 bases and at J to 5 bases, leaving 9 bases not matched to a gene. Germline lookup yields CDR1 MNHNS and CDR2 SASEGT. This CDR3 is 17 amino acids long. The DNA for the CDR3 is TGTGCCAGCAGTGAATTCAGCCTAGCGGGAGGAGAAGATACGCAGTATTTT. Protein sequence: CASSEFSLAGGEDTQYF.

This clone appeared once. The V gene is TRBV11-2, the J gene TRBJ2-1; 9 bases align to TRBD2. J was trimmed by 5 bases and V by 2 bases; bases with no gene match: 4. The CDR3 covers 15 residues. CDR1 and CDR2 (germline): SGHAT, FQNNGV. DNA for the CDR3: TGTGCCAGCAGCTTACTAGGGACTAGCAACAATGAGCAGTTCTTC. The encoded protein is CASSLLGTSNNEQFF.

The genes are TRBV27 and TRBJ2-3; possible D gene TRBD2, 5 bases. The germline V and J ends were trimmed by 6 bases and 2 bases, with 21 bases remaining between them. The V gene's germline CDR1 is MNHEY and CDR2 SMNVEV (reference sequence). CDR3 length equals 17 residues. CDR3: CASSLPGLATNTDTQYF. The CDR3 coding sequence is TGTGCCAGCAGCTTACCGGGGTTAGCGACTAACACAGATACGCAGTATTTT.

As regards this clone: Other DNA sequences in this sample translate to the same CDR3. V usage is TRBV5-4 and J usage is TRBJ1-1, with D hard to call. CDR1 SGHNT and CDR2 YYREEE come from the germline V gene (reference sequence). CDR3 length equals 13 residues. Deletions cut 0 bases from V and 0 bases from J, with 3 bases between. In DNA form, the CDR3 reads TGTGCCAGCAGCTTGGTCTTGAACACTGAAGCTTTCTTT. Translation gives CASSLVLNTEAFF.

The rearrangement uses TRBV4-3 and TRBJ1-3, with D unclear. Trimming pared 4 bases from V and 2 bases from J, leaving 6 bases between. The CDR3 has 13 residues. Germline assignment: CDR1 LGHNA and CDR2 YSLEER. The CDR3 protein is CASSPIPGNTIYF. In DNA, the CDR3 is TGCGCCAGCAGCCCGATCCCTGGAAACACCATATATTTT.

Here the CDR3 reads CASSLAILTYEQYF. In DNA, the CDR3 is TGTGCCAGCAGCTTGGCCATCCTCACCTACGAGCAGTACTTC. The V call is TRBV11-2, the J call TRBJ2-7; D not resolved. This CDR3 has 14 residues. The V gene's germline CDR1 is SGHAT and CDR2 FQNNGV. Trimming removed 3 bases from V and 2 bases from J, with 11 bases in between.

Remarks on this clone: Other DNA sequences within the sample encode an identical CDR3. The CDR3 protein is CASSLRAYEQYF. The CDR3 DNA is TGTGCCAGCAGTCTAAGGGCCTACGAGCAGTACTTC. V is TRBV28 and J is TRBJ2-7; D is unclear. Germline CDR1 MDHEN, CDR2 SYDVKM. The V end was cut by 5 bases, the J end by 2 bases, with 7 bases between. CDR3 size: 12 residues.

The J gene is TRBJ2-4, the V gene TRBV27; 7 bases align to TRBD2. The CDR3 runs 14 residues. The V segment lost 0 bases and the J segment 6 bases; nucleotides outside the gene matches: 2. Germline values: CDR1 MNHEY, CDR2 SMNVEV (reference sequence). CDR3 loop: CASSLSGGTNIQYF. CDR3 DNA: TGTGCCAGCAGTTTATCGGGGGGGACAAACATTCAGTACTTC.

This clone was seen only once. The chain joins TRBV18 to TRBJ2-7, with D perhaps given as TRBD1 or TRBD2 (5 bases each). The ends were cut back, 0 bases at V and 5 bases at J, with 17 bases in the middle. The CDR3 has 16 residues. CDR1 and CDR2 from the germline V gene are KGHSH and LQKENI. The CDR3 spells CASSPPVGESFNEQYF. CDR3 in DNA: TGTGCCAGCTCACCACCGGTGGGGGAGTCATTCAACGAGCAGTACTTC.

This clone has a single count. The V and J genes are TRBV9 and TRBJ1-1; no firm D call. The CDR3 consists of 13 residues. Germline V gene lookup returns CDR1 SGDLS and CDR2 YYNGEE. Trimming removed 3 bases from V and 1 base from J, with 7 bases in between. CDR3 DNA sequence: TGTGCCAGCAGCGCGCTGAAGAACACTGAAGCTTTCTTT. As protein: CASSALKNTEAFF.